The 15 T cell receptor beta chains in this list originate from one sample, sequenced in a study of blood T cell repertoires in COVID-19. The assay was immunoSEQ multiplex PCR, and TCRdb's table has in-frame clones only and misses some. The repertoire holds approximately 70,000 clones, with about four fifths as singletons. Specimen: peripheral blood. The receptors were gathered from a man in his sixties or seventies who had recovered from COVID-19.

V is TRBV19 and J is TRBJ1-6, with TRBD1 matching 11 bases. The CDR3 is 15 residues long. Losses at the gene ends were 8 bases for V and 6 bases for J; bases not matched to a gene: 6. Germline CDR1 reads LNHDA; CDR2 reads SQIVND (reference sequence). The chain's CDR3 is CASGTGGWSNSPLHF. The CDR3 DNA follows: TGTGCCAGTGGGACAGGGGGTTGGAGTAATTCACCCCTCCACTTT.

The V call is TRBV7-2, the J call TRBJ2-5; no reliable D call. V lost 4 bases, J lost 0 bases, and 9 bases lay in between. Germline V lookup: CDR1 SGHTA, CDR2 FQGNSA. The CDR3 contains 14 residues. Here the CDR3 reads CASSSHSYQETQYF. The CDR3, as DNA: TGTGCCAGCAGCTCCCACTCCTACCAAGAGACCCAGTACTTC.

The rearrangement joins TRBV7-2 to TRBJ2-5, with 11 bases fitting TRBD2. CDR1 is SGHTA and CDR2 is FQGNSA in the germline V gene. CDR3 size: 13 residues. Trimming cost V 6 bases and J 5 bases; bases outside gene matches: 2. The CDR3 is CASRSSGRETQYF. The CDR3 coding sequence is TGTGCCAGCAGATCTAGCGGGAGGGAGACCCAGTACTTC.

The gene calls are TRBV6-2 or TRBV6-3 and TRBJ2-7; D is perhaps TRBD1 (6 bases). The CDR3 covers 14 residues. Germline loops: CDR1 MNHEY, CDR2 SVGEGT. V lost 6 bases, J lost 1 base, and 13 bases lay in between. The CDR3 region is CASSPDRLSYEQYF. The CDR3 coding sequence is TGTGCCAGCAGCCCTGACAGGCTTTCCTACGAGCAGTACTTC.

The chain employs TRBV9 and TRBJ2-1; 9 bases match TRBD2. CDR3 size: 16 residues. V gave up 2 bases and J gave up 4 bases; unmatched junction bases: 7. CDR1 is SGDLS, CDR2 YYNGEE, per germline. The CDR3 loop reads CASSVSSGVTYNEQFF. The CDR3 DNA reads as TGTGCCAGCAGCGTGTCTAGCGGGGTGACTTACAATGAGCAGTTCTTC.

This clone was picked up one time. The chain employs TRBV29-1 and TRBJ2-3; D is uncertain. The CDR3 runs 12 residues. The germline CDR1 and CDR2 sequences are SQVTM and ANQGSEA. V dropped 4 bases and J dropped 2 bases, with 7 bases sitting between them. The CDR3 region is CSVAQDTDTQYF. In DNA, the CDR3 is TGCAGCGTTGCCCAGGACACAGATACGCAGTATTTT.

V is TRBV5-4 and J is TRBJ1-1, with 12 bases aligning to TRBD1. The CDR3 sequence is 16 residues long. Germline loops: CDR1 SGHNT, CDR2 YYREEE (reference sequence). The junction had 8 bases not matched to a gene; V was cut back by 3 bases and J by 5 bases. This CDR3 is CASSSRGQGAGTEAFF. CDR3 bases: TGTGCCAGCAGCTCAAGGGGACAGGGGGCTGGTACTGAAGCTTTCTTT.

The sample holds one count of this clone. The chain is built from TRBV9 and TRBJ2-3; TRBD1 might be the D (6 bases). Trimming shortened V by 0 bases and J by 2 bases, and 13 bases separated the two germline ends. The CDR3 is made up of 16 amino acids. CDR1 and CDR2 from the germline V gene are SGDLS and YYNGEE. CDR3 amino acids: CASSVGGSGHTDTQYF. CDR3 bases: TGTGCCAGCAGCGTAGGAGGGTCGGGACACACAGATACGCAGTATTTT.

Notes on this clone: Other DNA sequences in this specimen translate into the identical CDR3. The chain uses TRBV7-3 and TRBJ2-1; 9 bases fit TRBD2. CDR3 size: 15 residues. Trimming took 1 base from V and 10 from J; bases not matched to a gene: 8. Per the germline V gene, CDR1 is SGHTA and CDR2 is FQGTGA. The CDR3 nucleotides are TGTGCCAGCAGCTTAAAAGGACCAGCGGGGGGCGAGCAGTTCTTC. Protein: CASSLKGPAGGEQFF.

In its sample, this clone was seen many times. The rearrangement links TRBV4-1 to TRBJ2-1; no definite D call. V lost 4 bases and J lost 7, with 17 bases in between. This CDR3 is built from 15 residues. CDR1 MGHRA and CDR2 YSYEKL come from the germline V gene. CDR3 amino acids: CASSPLQAPGNEQFF. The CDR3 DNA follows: TGCGCCAGCAGCCCCCTTCAGGCCCCTGGGAATGAGCAGTTCTTC.

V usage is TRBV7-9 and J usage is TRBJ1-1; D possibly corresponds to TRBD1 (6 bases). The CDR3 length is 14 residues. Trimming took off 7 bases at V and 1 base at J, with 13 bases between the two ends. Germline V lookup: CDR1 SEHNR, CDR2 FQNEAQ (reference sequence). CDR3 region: CASILGGGNTEAFF. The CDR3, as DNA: TGTGCCAGCATCCTAGGGGGGGGGAACACTGAAGCTTTCTTT.

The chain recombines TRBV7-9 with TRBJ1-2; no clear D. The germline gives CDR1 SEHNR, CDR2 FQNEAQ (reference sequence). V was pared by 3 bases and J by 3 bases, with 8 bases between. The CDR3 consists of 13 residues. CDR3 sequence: CASSFLPDYGYTF. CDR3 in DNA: TGTGCCAGCAGCTTCTTACCAGACTATGGCTACACCTTC.

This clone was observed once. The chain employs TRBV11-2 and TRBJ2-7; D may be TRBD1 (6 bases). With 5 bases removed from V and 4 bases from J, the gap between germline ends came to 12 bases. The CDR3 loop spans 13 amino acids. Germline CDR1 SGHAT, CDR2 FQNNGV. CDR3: CASSNSGEYEQYF. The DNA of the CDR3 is TGTGCCAGCAGCAACTCAGGGGAGTACGAGCAGTACTTC.

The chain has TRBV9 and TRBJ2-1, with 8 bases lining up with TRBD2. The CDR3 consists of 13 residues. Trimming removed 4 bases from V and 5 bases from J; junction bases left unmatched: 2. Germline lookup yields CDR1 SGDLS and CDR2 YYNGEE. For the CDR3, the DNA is TGTGCCAGCAGCCCGGGACTAGACAATGAGCAGTTCTTC. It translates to CASSPGLDNEQFF.

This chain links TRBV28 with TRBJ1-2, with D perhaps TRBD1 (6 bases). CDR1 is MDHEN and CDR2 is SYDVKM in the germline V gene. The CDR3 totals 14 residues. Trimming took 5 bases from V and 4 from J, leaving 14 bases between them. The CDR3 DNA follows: TGTGCCAGCAGTCTCCGAGACAGGTTCTATGGCTACACCTTC. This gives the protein CASSLRDRFYGYTF.